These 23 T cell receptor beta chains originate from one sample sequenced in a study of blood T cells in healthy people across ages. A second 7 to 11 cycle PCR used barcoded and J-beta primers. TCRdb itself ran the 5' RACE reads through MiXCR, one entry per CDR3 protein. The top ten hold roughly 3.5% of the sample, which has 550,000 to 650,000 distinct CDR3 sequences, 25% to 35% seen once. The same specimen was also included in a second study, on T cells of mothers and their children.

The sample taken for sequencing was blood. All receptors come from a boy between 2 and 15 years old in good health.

CDR3 bases: TGCGCCAGCACCAGGGGTCAAGAGCAGTTCTTC. Protein sequence: CASTRGQEQFF. The V gene is TRBV10-2, the J gene TRBJ2-5, with a weak D call TRBD1 (6 bases). The J call may be incorrect, as the DNA end agrees better with TRBJ2-1. The germline V gene has CDR1 WSHSY and CDR2 SAAADI. This CDR3 is built from 11 residues.

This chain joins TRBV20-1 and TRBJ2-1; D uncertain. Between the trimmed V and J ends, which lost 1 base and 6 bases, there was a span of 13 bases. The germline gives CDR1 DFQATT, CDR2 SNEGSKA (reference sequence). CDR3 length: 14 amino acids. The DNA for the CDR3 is TGCAGTGCTAGAGGCCAACCCCTTACCAATGAGCAGTTCTTC. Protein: CSARGQPLTNEQFF.

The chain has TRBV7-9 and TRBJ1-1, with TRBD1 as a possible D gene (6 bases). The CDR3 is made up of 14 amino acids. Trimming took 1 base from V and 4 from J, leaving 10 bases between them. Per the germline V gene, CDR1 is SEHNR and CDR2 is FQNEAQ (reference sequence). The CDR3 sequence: CASSLEGGGTEAFF. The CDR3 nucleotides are TGTGCCAGCAGCTTAGAAGGGGGTGGCACTGAAGCTTTCTTT.

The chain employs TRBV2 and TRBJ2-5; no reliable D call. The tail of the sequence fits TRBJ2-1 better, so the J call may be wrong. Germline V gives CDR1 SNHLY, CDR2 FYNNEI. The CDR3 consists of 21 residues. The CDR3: CASSDVRRIEYVAPRHNEQFF. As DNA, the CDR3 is TGTGCCAGCAGTGATGTGAGAAGAATAGAATACGTCGCCCCTAGACACAATGAGCAGTTCTTC.

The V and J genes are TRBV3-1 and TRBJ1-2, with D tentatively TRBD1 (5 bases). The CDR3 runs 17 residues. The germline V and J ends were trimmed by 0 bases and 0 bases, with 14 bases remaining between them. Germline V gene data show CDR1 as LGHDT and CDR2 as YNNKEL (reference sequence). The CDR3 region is CASSQDVVRGANYGYTF. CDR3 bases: TGTGCCAGCAGCCAAGATGTTGTAAGGGGAGCTAACTATGGCTACACCTTC.

CDR3 nucleotides: TGTGCCAGCAGTTTTGTGGGGGAAAACTATGGCTACACCTTC. This encodes CASSFVGENYGYTF. The J gene is TRBJ1-2, the V gene TRBV12-3 or TRBV12-4; tentatively, D is TRBD1 (5 bases). V lost 3 bases and J lost 2, with 10 bases in between. This CDR3 contains 14 residues.

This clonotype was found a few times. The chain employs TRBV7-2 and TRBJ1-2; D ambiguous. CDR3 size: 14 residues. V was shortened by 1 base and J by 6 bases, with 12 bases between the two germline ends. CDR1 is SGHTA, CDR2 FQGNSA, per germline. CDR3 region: CASSLVASSHGYTF. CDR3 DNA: TGTGCCAGCAGCTTAGTAGCTAGTTCCCATGGCTACACCTTC.

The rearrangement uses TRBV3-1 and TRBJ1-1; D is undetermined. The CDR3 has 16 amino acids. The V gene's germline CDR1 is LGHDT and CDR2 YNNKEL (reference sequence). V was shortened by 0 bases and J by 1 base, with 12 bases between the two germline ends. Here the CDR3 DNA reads TGTGCCAGCAGCCAAGAGGCGTACTCCTCGAACACTGAAGCTTTCTTT. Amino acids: CASSQEAYSSNTEAFF.

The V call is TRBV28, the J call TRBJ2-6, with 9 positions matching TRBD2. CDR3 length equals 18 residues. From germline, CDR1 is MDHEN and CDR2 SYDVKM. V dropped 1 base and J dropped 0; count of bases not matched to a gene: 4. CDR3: CASSLFLAGPSGANVLTF. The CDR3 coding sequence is TGTGCCAGCAGTTTATTCCTAGCGGGGCCCTCTGGGGCCAACGTCCTGACTTTC.

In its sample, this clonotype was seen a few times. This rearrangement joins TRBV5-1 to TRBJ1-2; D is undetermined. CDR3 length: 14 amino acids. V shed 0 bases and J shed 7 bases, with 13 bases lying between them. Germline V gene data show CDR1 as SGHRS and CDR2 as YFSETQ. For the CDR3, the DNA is TGCGCCAGCAGCTTGGTAGGCAGAGAGGTTGGCTACACCTTC. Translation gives CASSLVGREVGYTF. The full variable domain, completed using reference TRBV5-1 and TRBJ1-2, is KAGVTQTPRYLIKTRGQQVTLSCSPISGHRSVSWYQQTPGQGLQFLFEYFSETQRNKGNFPGRFSGRQFSNSRSEMNVSTLELGDSALYLCASSLVGREVGYTFGSGTRLTVV.

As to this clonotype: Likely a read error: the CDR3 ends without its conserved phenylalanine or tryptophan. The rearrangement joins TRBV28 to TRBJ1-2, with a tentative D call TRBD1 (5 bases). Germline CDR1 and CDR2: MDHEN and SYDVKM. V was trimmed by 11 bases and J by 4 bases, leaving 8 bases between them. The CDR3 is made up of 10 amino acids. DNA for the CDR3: TGTGCCTCGGGGGTCTATGGCTACACCCTC. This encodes CASGVYGYTL.

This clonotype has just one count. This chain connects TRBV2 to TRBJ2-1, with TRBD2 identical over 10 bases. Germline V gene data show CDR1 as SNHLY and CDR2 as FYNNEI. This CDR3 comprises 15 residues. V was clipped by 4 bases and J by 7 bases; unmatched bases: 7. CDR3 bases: TGTGCCAGCAGTGCTTCTAGCGGGAGTGGTAATGAGCAGTTCTTC. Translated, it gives CASSASSGSGNEQFF.

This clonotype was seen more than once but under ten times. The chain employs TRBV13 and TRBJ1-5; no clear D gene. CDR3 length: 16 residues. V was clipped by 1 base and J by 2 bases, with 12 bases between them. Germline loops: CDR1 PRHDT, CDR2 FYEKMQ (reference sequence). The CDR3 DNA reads TGTGCCAGCAGCTTAGCTACGGAAGAGGGCAATCAGCCCCAGCATTTT. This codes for CASSLATEEGNQPQHF.

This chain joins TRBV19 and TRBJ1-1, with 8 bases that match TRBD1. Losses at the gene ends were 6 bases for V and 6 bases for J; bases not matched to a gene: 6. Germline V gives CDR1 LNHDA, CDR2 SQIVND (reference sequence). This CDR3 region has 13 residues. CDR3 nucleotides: TGTGCCAGTAGCCGGCAGGGGGCAGCTGAAGCTTTCTTT. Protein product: CASSRQGAAEAFF.

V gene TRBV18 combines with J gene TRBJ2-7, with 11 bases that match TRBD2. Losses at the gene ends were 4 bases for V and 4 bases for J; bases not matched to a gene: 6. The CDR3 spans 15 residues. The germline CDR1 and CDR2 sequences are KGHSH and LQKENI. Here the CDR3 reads CASSRPGLADYEQYF. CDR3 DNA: TGTGCCAGCTCACGACCGGGACTAGCGGATTACGAGCAGTACTTC.

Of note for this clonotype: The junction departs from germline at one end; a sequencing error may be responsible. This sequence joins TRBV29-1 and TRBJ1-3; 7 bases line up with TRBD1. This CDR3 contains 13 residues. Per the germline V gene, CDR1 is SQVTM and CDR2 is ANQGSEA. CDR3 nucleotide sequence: TGCAGCGCTGGGACAGTCGGTGGAGACACCATATATTTT. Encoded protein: CSAGTVGGDTIYF.

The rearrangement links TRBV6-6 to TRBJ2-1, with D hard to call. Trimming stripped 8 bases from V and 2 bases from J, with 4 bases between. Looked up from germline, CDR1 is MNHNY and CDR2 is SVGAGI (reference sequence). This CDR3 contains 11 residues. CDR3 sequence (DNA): TGTGCCAGCGGACCCTACAATGAGCAGTTCTTC. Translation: CASGPYNEQFF.

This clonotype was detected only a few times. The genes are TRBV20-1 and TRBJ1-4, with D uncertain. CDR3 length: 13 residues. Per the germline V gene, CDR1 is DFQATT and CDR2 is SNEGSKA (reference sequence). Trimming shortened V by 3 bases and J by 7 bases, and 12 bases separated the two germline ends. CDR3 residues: CSARVKSSEKLFF. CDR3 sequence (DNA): TGCAGTGCTAGGGTCAAGAGCAGTGAAAAACTGTTTTTT.

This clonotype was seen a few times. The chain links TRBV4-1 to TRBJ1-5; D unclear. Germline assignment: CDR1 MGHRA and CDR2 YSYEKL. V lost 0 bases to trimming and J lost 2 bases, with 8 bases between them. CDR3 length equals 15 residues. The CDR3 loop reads CASSQESWGNQPQHF. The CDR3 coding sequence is TGCGCCAGCAGCCAAGAGAGTTGGGGCAATCAGCCCCAGCATTTT.

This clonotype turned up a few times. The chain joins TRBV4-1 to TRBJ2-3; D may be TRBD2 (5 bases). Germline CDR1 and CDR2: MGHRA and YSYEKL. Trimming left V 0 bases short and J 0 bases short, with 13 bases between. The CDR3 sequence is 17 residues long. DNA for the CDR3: TGCGCCAGCAGCCAAGAACAAGTGGGAGCTAGCACAGATACGCAGTATTTT. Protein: CASSQEQVGASTDTQYF.

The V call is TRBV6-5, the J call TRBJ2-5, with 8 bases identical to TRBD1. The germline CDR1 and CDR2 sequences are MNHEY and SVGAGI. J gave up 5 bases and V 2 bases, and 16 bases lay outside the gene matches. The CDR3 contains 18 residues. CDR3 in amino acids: CASSYHSPQGRGRETQYF. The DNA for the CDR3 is TGTGCCAGCAGTTACCACTCACCCCAGGGCAGGGGGCGGGAGACCCAGTACTTC.

The chain's CDR3 is CASSVAREGLRTDTQYF. The CDR3 DNA reads as TGTGCCAGCAGCGTAGCGCGGGAGGGCCTCAGGACAGATACGCAGTATTTT. The rearrangement joins TRBV9 to TRBJ2-3; TRBD2 matches at 9 bases. Germline V gene lookup returns CDR1 SGDLS and CDR2 YYNGEE. Trimming removed 0 bases from V and 3 bases from J; junction bases left unmatched: 8. The CDR3 is 17 amino acids.

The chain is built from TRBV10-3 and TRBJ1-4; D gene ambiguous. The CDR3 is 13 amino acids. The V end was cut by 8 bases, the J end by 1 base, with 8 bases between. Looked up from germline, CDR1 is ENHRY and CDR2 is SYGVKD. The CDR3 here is CAISEGTNEKLFF. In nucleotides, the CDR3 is TGTGCCATCTCGGAGGGAACTAATGAAAAACTGTTTTTT.